Here is one TCR beta chain with its context. These data belong to a study of blood T cell repertoires in COVID-19. Study overall: Sample material is recorded as cDNA or gDNA derived from T cells, B-cell-depleted T cells, or PBMCs.

The protocol was immunoSEQ multiplex PCR, while the TCRdb copy is restricted to in-frame clones and leaves out a portion. Of around 190,000 clones in the sample, approximately 91% are singletons; the top ten hold 15% to 20%. Germline V gene lookup returns CDR1 MDHEN and CDR2 SYDVKM. The CDR3 consists of 19 residues. The V gene end was trimmed by 5 bases and the J gene end by 2 bases; junction bases not matched to a gene: 19. Seattle cases were enrolled at active infection and followed longitudinally. The sequenced sample was peripheral blood. This clonotype was sampled from a man between 45 and 60 years old with COVID-19, enrolled during active disease. The V call is TRBV28, the J call TRBJ2-7; 9 bases map to TRBD1. The CDR3: CASSATYRDRALTAYEQYF. CDR3 coding DNA: TGTGCCAGCAGTGCAACATACCGGGACAGGGCCTTAACCGCCTACGAGCAGTACTTC.